Listed below are T cell receptor beta chains from one sample, sequenced in a study of OX40 agonist ivuxolimab in advanced cancers. Generated by immunoSEQ multiplex PCR, the TCRdb table keeps only in-frame clones and is missing some. Among fewer than 70,000 clones listed, roughly 89% were seen once. The starting material was CD4+ or CD8+ T cells sorted from blood, obtained in a trial of the OX40 agonist ivuxolimab. These receptors all stem from an adult with an advanced solid tumor such as melanoma, head and neck, liver or kidney cancer. Each CDR3 is given with its conserved first and last residue. A D gene is named only where the DNA matches it firmly. Clone sizes are given selectively: once, few, many, or a class where the clone is expanded.

j_gene,abundance,v_gene,d_gene,CDR3nt,CDR3aa
TRBJ2-3,-,TRBV2,TRBD2,TGTGCCAGCAGAGTAGCGGGAGGGTCAGATACGCAGTATTTT,CASRVAGGSDTQYF
TRBJ1-5,-,TRBV2,-,TGTGCCAGCAGGGCAGGGTCGAATCAGCCCCAGCATTTT,CASRAGSNQPQHF
TRBJ2-7,-,TRBV5-1,-,TGCGCCAGCAGCTTGAATCCGGGACAATTCTACGAGCAGTACTTC,CASSLNPGQFYEQYF
TRBJ2-7,-,TRBV2,TRBD1,TGTGCCAGCGCCCGACAGGGAAACTACGAGCAGTACTTC,CASARQGNYEQYF
TRBJ2-2,-,TRBV12-5,-,TGTGCTAGTGGTTTGGTACGAGTGGTCCCCGGGGAGCTGTTTTTT,CASGLVRVVPGELFF
TRBJ1-4,-,TRBV5-5,-,TGTGCCAGCAGCTTGGAGACAGGACAGAATGAAAAACTGTTTTTT,CASSLETGQNEKLFF
TRBJ1-1,once,TRBV5-1,-,TGCGCCAGCGCCCAGCGGGGTGTCGGTCCAGGGAACACTGAAGCTTTCTTT,CASAQRGVGPGNTEAFF
TRBJ2-5,-,TRBV27,TRBD2,TGTGCCAGCAGTTTGAGGACTAGCGGAATTCAAGAGACCCAGTACTTC,CASSLRTSGIQETQYF
TRBJ2-1,once,TRBV10-3,-,TGTGCCATCAATCGACAGGTTTCATCTTTAGGTGAGCAGTTCTTC,CAINRQVSSLGEQFF
TRBJ1-5,-,TRBV2,-,TGTGCCAGCAGTCCAGGGACCGCCGGGGGCAATCAGCCCCAGCATTTT,CASSPGTAGGNQPQHF
TRBJ2-6,-,TRBV19,-,TGTGCCAGTAGACAGGCTGGGGCCAACGTCCTGACTTTC,CASRQAGANVLTF
TRBJ2-1,-,TRBV11-1,-,TGTGCCAGCAGCCCCCCTCCCTCCTACAATGAGCAGTTCTTC,CASSPPPSYNEQFF
TRBJ2-3,once,TRBV10-1,-,TGCGCCAGCAGCTTCCCTTCCACAGATACGCAGTATTTT,CASSFPSTDTQYF
TRBJ1-2,-,TRBV28,-,TGTGCCAGCAGTTTAGCCGGGAAGGGCTATGGCTACACCTTC,CASSLAGKGYGYTF
TRBJ2-3,-,TRBV5-4,TRBD2,TGTGCCAGCAGCCGCGGGAGTACAGATACGCAGTATTTT,CASSRGSTDTQYF
TRBJ2-2,-,TRBV19,-,TGTGCCAGTAGGGAACAGGGCATCGGGGAGCTGTTTTTT,CASREQGIGELFF
TRBJ2-3,-,TRBV7-3,-,TGTGCCAGCGGCGGGGCTTCCACAGATACGCAGTATTTT,CASGGASTDTQYF
TRBJ2-1,-,TRBV18,TRBD2,TGTGCCAGCTCACCAACGGGACTAGCTAACCGTGGAATCTTC,CASSPTGLANRGIF
TRBJ2-5,-,TRBV4-1,TRBD1,TGCGCCAGCAGCCAAGAAAAGGGACAGGGTCAGAGGGGGACCCAGTACTTC,CASSQEKGQGQRGTQYF
TRBJ1-2,-,TRBV6-4,-,TGTGCCAGCAGAGGCGGCGGCTACACCTTC,CASRGGGYTF
TRBJ2-7,-,TRBV5-1,TRBD1,TGCGCCAGCAGCCCGACCGGACAGGGGGCGTACGAGCAGTACTTC,CASSPTGQGAYEQYF
TRBJ2-7,-,TRBV5-1,TRBD1,TGCGCCAGCAGGTCAGCCGGGACAGGAGCCTACGAGCAGTACTTC,CASRSAGTGAYEQYF
TRBJ2-1,-,TRBV5-4,TRBD1,TGTGCCAGCAGCAGGACAGGGGGCAAACACAATGAGCAGTTCTTC,CASSRTGGKHNEQFF
TRBJ2-1,-,TRBV9,-,TGTGCCAGCAGCCCCCGGCTAGCCGGTATTTCCGGAGAGCAGTTCTTC,CASSPRLAGISGEQFF
TRBJ1-2,once,TRBV5-4,TRBD1,TGTGCCAGCAGCTGGGACAGGGGTGGCTATGGCTACACCTTC,CASSWDRGGYGYTF
TRBJ2-3,-,TRBV5-1,-,TGCGCCAGCAGCCGGGACTCCGCAGATACGCAGTATTTT,CASSRDSADTQYF
TRBJ2-3,-,TRBV13,TRBD2,TGTGCCAGCAGCTACCCAAAGCGGGAGACAGATACGCAGTATTTT,CASSYPKRETDTQYF
TRBJ2-5,-,TRBV6-1,-,TGTGCCAGCAGTGAATGGGGCCACAGGGAAGAGACCCAGTACTTC,CASSEWGHREETQYF
TRBJ2-7,-,TRBV4-2,-,TGTGCCAGCAGCCAAGACGTGGCAGGGGTCGAGCAGTACTTC,CASSQDVAGVEQYF
TRBJ2-7,few,TRBV4-2,-,TGTGCCAGCAGCCAAGGGGCGGGGCACTACGAGCAGTACTTC,CASSQGAGHYEQYF
TRBJ2-1,-,TRBV11-3,TRBD2,TGTGCCAGCAGCCAACCGGGAGGAGATGAGCAGTTCTTC,CASSQPGGDEQFF
TRBJ1-6,-,TRBV25-1,TRBD1,TGTGCCAGCAGGCAAACCGGGACAGGTTATAATTCACCCCTCCACTTT,CASRQTGTGYNSPLHF
TRBJ1-5,-,TRBV6-1,TRBD1,TGTGCCAGCAGTGAAGGGACAGGAACCCAGCATTTT,CASSEGTGTQHF
TRBJ2-5,-,TRBV5-1,-,TGCGCCAGCAGCTTGGTCCAGGGCGACGAGACCCAGTACTTC,CASSLVQGDETQYF
TRBJ2-1,-,TRBV5-4,-,TGTGCCAGCAGCTCACCCGGGGGGCAGGGGCTGCAGAGGAATGAGCAGTTCTTC,CASSSPGGQGLQRNEQFF
TRBJ1-1,-,TRBV10-3,-,TGTGCCATCAGTGAGTCTGTGGGTAGGGGCACTGAAGCTTTCTTT,CAISESVGRGTEAFF
TRBJ1-4,-,TRBV25-1,-,TGTGCCAGCAGTGAATTCGCGAAAGGGGGGACTAATGAAAAACTGTTTTTT,CASSEFAKGGTNEKLFF
TRBJ2-3,-,TRBV11-2,-,TGTGCCAGCAGCTTAGATCTCCCGGTTACCACTAGCACAGATACGCAGTATTTT,CASSLDLPVTTSTDTQYF
TRBJ2-5,once,TRBV28,-,TGTGCCAGCAGTACACTCAGGGGTCAAGAGACCCAGTACTTC,CASSTLRGQETQYF
TRBJ1-1,-,TRBV5-1,-,TGCGCCAGCAGCCCCGACAGAGCCTTAATGAACACTGAAGCTTTCTTT,CASSPDRALMNTEAFF
TRBJ2-1,-,TRBV19,-,TGTGCCAGTAGTACTGGCAGATACTACAATGAGCAGTTCTTC,CASSTGRYYNEQFF
TRBJ2-2,-,TRBV15,TRBD1,TGTGCCACCAGCAGAGTGACAGGGGAAACCGGGGAGCTGTTTTTT,CATSRVTGETGELFF
TRBJ2-1,once,TRBV5-1,TRBD2,TGCGCCAGCAGCTTGGCCGGCGGCGGGGGAACCAATGAGCAGTTCTTC,CASSLAGGGGTNEQFF
TRBJ1-1,-,TRBV27,-,TGTGCCAGCAGTTTTAGGGGGAAGAACACTGAAGCTTTCTTT,CASSFRGKNTEAFF
TRBJ2-5,once,TRBV7-2,-,TGTGCCAGCAGCCGGGACGGTTCCCAAGAGACCCAGTACTTC,CASSRDGSQETQYF
TRBJ2-3,-,TRBV7-3,TRBD1,TGTGCCAGCAGCTTAATTGGGACCGGGACAGGGAACACAGATACGCAGTATTTT,CASSLIGTGTGNTDTQYF
TRBJ2-6,-,TRBV7-9,-,TGTGCCAGCAGCTTCCACTCTGGGGCCAACGTCCTGACTTTC,CASSFHSGANVLTF
TRBJ1-2,-,TRBV2,-,TGTGCCAGCAGTGAAACGGCGGTTACGCGCTATGGCTACACCTTC,CASSETAVTRYGYTF
TRBJ2-3,-,TRBV14,-,TGTGCCAGCAGCCAAGATTTGGCAGATACGCAGTATTTT,CASSQDLADTQYF
TRBJ2-2,-,TRBV5-1,TRBD2,TGCGCCAGCAGCCCTAGGACTAGTAACACCGGGGAGCTGTTTTTT,CASSPRTSNTGELFF
TRBJ2-1,-,TRBV6-5,TRBD2,TGTGCCAGCAGGCAGAGACTAGCGGGGTACAGTGAGCAGTTCTTC,CASRQRLAGYSEQFF
TRBJ1-1,-,TRBV12-5,-,TGTGCTAGTGCCAATGCGTGGAACACTGAAGCTTTCTTT,CASANAWNTEAFF
TRBJ1-3,-,TRBV19,-,TGTGCCAGTAGTATTTCGGGCGTCTCTGGAAACACCATATATTTT,CASSISGVSGNTIYF
TRBJ1-5,once,TRBV10-2,-,TGCGCCAGCAGTGAAGATGGGAATCAGCCCCAGCATTTT,CASSEDGNQPQHF